Given below is one T cell receptor beta chain in context. Its antigen has not been determined. No per-base quality is available; no much larger clone lies one base away. Libraries came from the immunoSEQ multiplex PCR assay. TCRdb provides this immuneACCESS table in a form limited to in-frame rearrangements. Some clones are lacking; in checked studies, under half of them reflect an unresolved V gene, and why the rest are absent is not known. The sample has 64,000 or so clones on record, almost 98% of them singletons. Of the sample, 0.2% to 0.25% is held by the ten largest clones. The V end loses 1 base and the J end loses 5 bases, and a stretch of 8 bases separates them. The CDR1 and CDR2 encoded by the germline V gene are MGHDK and SYGVNS. The CDR3 runs 13 amino acids, cysteine and phenylalanine included. Solely the CDR3 DNA is kept, with 39 bases framed from the first base. This record comes from a study of technical replicates of blood from a handful of donors (dated by TCRdb to about 2017).

The chain is encoded by TRBV25-1 joined to TRBJ2-5, with TRBD1 perhaps the D gene, on 5 matching bases. The sequencing input was T cells isolated from PBMCs. The TCR sequence derives from a human donor in good health. The CDR3 region has the sequence CASSEWQGETQYF. The DNA is TGTGCCAGCAGTGAATGGCAGGGTGAGACCCAGTACTTC.